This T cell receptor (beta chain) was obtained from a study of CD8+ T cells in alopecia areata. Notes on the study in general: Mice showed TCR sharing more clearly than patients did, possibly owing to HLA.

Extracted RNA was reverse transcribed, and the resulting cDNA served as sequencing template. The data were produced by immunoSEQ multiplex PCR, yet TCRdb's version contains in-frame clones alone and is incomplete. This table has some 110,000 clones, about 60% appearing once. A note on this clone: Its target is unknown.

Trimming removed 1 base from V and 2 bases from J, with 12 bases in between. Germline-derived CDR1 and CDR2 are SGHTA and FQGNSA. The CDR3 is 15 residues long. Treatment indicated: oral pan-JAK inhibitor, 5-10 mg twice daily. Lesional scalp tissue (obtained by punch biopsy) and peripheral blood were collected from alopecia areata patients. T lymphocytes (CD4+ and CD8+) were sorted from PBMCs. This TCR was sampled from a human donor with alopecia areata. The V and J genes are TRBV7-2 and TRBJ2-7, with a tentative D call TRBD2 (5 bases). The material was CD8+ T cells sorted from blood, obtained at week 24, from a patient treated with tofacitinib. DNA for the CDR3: TGTGCCAGCAGCTTAGTGGGAAGAGGGACCTACGAGCAGTACTTC. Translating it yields CASSLVGRGTYEQYF.